This T cell receptor (beta chain) stems from a study of T cells in localized non-small cell lung cancer. Study-level points and caveats: A median of 57 of the top 100 tumor clones appeared in adjacent lung, which was paired and uninvolved.

Germline V gene lookup returns CDR1 SGHNT and CDR2 YENEEA. Trimming at V came to 3 bases and at J to 5 bases, leaving 6 bases not matched to a gene. CDR3 length: 14 amino acids. Harvested at least 2 cm beyond the tumor margin, adjacent lung showed no atypia. TCRdb's table, derived via immunoSEQ multiplex PCR, lists solely in-frame clones and lacks some. The sample lists over a thousand clones, 35% to 40% occurring once. As for this clone: What it binds is not known.

This receptor was identified in a man aged 40 to 70 with stage III lung adenocarcinoma. Sequencing was performed on normal lung tissue next to the tumor, taken before any cancer treatment. This sequence joins TRBV11-3 and TRBJ1-2; 7 bases line up with TRBD1. The DNA of the CDR3 is TGTGCCAGCAGCTTGGGGACAGATTTTTATGGCTACACCTTC. Its translation: CASSLGTDFYGYTF.